Listed here are 3 T cell receptor beta chains from one sample, sequenced in a study of blood T cell repertoires in COVID-19. Repertoires were generated with immunoSEQ multiplex PCR, while TCRdb's copy carries only in-frame clones and drops some. Of about 300,000 clones in the sample, nearly 90% are singletons; the top ten hold less than 3.5%. Specimen: PBMCs or T cells enriched from blood (not recorded which). These receptors were obtained from a woman between 45 and 65 years old who had been exposed to COVID-19.

This clone occurred once. This chain connects TRBV15 to TRBJ1-4, with D unclear. V lost 3 bases to trimming and J lost 6 bases, with 14 bases between them. This CDR3 comprises 15 residues. Germline V gene sequence: CDR1 LNHNV, CDR2 YYDKDF (reference sequence). The CDR3 DNA is TGTGCCACCAGCAGGGGCAGGACTGATTATGAAAAACTGTTTTTT. Translating gives CATSRGRTDYEKLFF.

The chain has TRBV28 and TRBJ1-2; TRBD1 aligns across 8 bases. J lost 3 bases, V lost 5 bases, and 11 bases had no gene match. Looked up from germline, CDR1 is MDHEN and CDR2 is SYDVKM. The CDR3 is 16 amino acids. Written as DNA, the CDR3 is TGTGCCAGCAGTGGTGGAGGACAGGGTGGGCACTATGGCTACACCTTC. Translating gives CASSGGGQGGHYGYTF.

This rearrangement joins TRBV7-8 to TRBJ2-2; D not certain. Trimming left V 4 bases short and J 5 bases short, with 11 bases between. The CDR3 loop spans 14 amino acids. Germline CDR1 is SGHVS and CDR2 is FQNEAQ. CDR3 DNA: TGTGCCAGCAGCTCCCCCTCCTTGACCGGGGAGCTGTTTTTT. Translated, it gives CASSSPSLTGELFF. Full variable domain (outside the CDR3, taken from reference TRBV7-8 and TRBJ2-2): GAGVSQSPRYKVAKRGQDVALRCDPISGHVSLFWYQQALGQGPEFLTYFQNEAQLDKSGLPSDRFFAERPEGSVSTLKIQRTQQEDSAVYLCASSSPSLTGELFFGEGSRLTVL.